Following are 20 T cell receptor beta chains from one sample sequenced in a study of shared clonotypes between healthy human individuals. Naive CD8 cells comprised CD45RO-negative, CCR7-positively selected cells, excluding terminally differentiated effector memory CD45RA+ cells. Repertoires were generated with immunoSEQ multiplex PCR, while TCRdb's copy carries only in-frame clones and drops some. The repertoire consists of 2 million or so clones, with roughly 94% occurring once and the leading ten covering 1.1%. Sequencing was performed on naive CD8+ T cells sorted from blood. The receptors originated from a man aged 18 to 29 in good health.

The chain's CDR3 is CASSAEPGPSRRGDGYTF. Written as DNA, the CDR3 is TGTGCCAGCAGCGCTGAACCGGGTCCCAGCCGACGGGGCGATGGCTACACCTTC. The V gene is TRBV9, the J gene TRBJ1-2; possibly TRBD1 for D (5 bases). V lost 3 bases and J 6 bases, leaving 27 bases between the germline ends. Germline V gives CDR1 SGDLS, CDR2 YYNGEE. The CDR3 sequence is 18 residues long. Filled out from reference TRBV9 and TRBJ1-2, the complete variable domain reads DSGVTQTPKHLITATGQRVTLRCSPRSGDLSVYWYQQSLDQGLQFLIQYYNGEERAKGNILERFSAQQFPDLHSELNLSSLELGDSALYFCASSAEPGPSRRGDGYTFGSGTRLTVV.

J is TRBJ2-5 and V is TRBV7-9, with D maybe TRBD1 (5 bases). The J call may be in error: the DNA end matches TRBJ2-7 better. Germline V gives CDR1 SEHNR, CDR2 FQNEAQ (reference sequence). The CDR3 sequence is 14 residues long. CDR3 protein: CASSLTGSVYEQYF. DNA of the CDR3: TGTGCCAGCAGCTTAACAGGATCGGTCTACGAGCAGTACTTC.

The chain links TRBV7-8 to TRBJ2-7; D is undetermined. Germline CDR1 is SGHVS and CDR2 is FQNEAQ. CDR3 length: 14 residues. V gave up 5 bases and J gave up 3 bases, with 14 bases separating them. The CDR3 loop reads CASSPNGEFYEQYF. CDR3 DNA sequence: TGTGCCAGCAGCCCCAACGGCGAATTCTACGAGCAGTACTTC.

V and J are TRBV18 and TRBJ2-3; 7 bases line up with TRBD1. This CDR3 comprises 18 residues. With V trimmed by 3 bases and J by 2 bases, 14 bases remained unmatched. Germline assignment: CDR1 KGHSH and CDR2 LQKENI. CDR3 sequence: CASSPIEISGTATDTQYF. In DNA, the CDR3 is TGTGCCAGCTCACCCATTGAGATATCCGGGACAGCCACAGATACGCAGTATTTT.

The J gene is TRBJ1-1, the V gene TRBV6-5, with D tentatively TRBD1 (6 bases). From germline, CDR1 is MNHEY and CDR2 SVGAGI. The V end was cut by 10 bases, the J end by 0 bases, with 12 bases between. The CDR3 consists of 13 residues. The CDR3 nucleotides are TGTGCCATAGGGGGTTTAATGAACACTGAAGCTTTCTTT. Amino acid sequence: CAIGGLMNTEAFF.

The gene calls are TRBV12-1 and TRBJ2-7; TRBD1, as called in the table, went unchecked against the DNA. TRBV12-1 is described as a pseudogene. This CDR3 has 14 residues. Written as DNA, the CDR3 is TGTGCCAGCAGCCTAGGACAGGGGACCTACGAGCAGTACTTC. Residues: CASSLGQGTYEQYF.

This chain links TRBV7-2 with TRBJ2-7; no reliable D call. CDR1 SGHTA and CDR2 FQGNSA come from the germline V gene. Trimming removed 1 base at V and 5 bases at J, with 6 bases between. There are 12 residues in the CDR3. The CDR3 region is CASSLGDDEQYF. CDR3 DNA sequence: TGTGCCAGCAGCTTAGGTGACGACGAGCAGTACTTC.

The chain employs TRBV27 and TRBJ2-1; D perhaps matches TRBD2 (6 bases). Germline V lookup: CDR1 MNHEY, CDR2 SMNVEV (reference sequence). V was cut by 5 bases and J by 1 base, with 15 bases left in between. The CDR3 has 16 residues. The CDR3 nucleotides read TGTGCCAGCAGTCCGTTAGCGGAAAGATCCTACAATGAGCAGTTCTTC. It translates to CASSPLAERSYNEQFF.

V gene TRBV18 combines with J gene TRBJ2-3, with a weak D call TRBD2 (6 bases). Germline V gene lookup returns CDR1 KGHSH and CDR2 LQKENI. This CDR3 contains 18 residues. Trimming shortened V by 0 bases and J by 5 bases, and 21 bases separated the two germline ends. The CDR3: CASSPPGGLGPSEDTQYF. The CDR3 coding sequence is TGTGCCAGCTCACCACCGGGGGGACTCGGACCGTCGGAAGATACGCAGTATTTT.

This clone is a singleton in its sample. The V call is TRBV28, the J call TRBJ2-1; D remains unclear. The CDR3 loop spans 14 amino acids. The germline V and J ends were trimmed by 2 bases and 3 bases, with 8 bases remaining between them. Germline CDR1 and CDR2: MDHEN and SYDVKM. The CDR3 reads CASSLARSYNEQFF. The CDR3 coding sequence is TGTGCCAGCAGTTTAGCGAGGAGCTACAATGAGCAGTTCTTC.

J is TRBJ2-1 and V is TRBV30; the D gene is possibly TRBD1 (8 bases). The CDR3 is made up of 15 amino acids. Germline V lookup: CDR1 GTSNPN, CDR2 SVGIG (reference sequence). V gave up 5 bases and J gave up 8 bases, with 22 bases separating them. For the CDR3, the DNA is TGTGCCTGGGGGCAACAGGGGGGGTTTATCGATGAGCAGTTCTTC. Translating gives CAWGQQGGFIDEQFF.

The gene calls are TRBV7-9 and TRBJ2-6; perhaps TRBD1 as D (6 bases). Germline lookup yields CDR1 SEHNR and CDR2 FQNEAQ (reference sequence). The V end lost 5 bases, the J end lost 0 bases, and 17 bases lay between the germline ends. The CDR3 sequence is 18 residues long. As DNA, the CDR3 is TGTGCCAGCAGCGGCTGGACAGTGAATACCTCTGGGGCCAACGTCCTGACTTTC. Its protein is CASSGWTVNTSGANVLTF.

The rearrangement uses TRBV10-3 and TRBJ2-5; TRBD2 aligns across 9 bases. The CDR3 contains 16 residues. Per germline, CDR1 ENHRY and CDR2 SYGVKD. J was trimmed by 2 bases and V by 2 bases; bases with no gene match: 6. CDR3 DNA: TGTGCCATCAGTGAGGATAGCGGGGGCCCGCAAGAGACCCAGTACTTC. It translates to CAISEDSGGPQETQYF.

The chain combines TRBV5-5 with TRBJ1-2, with 8 bases fitting TRBD1. The V gene's germline CDR1 is SGHKS and CDR2 YYEKEE (reference sequence). Unmatched junction bases numbered 8, after V lost 4 bases and J lost 0 bases. CDR3 length: 16 amino acids. DNA for the CDR3: TGTGCCAGCAGCCCAGGGGGCCGCTCCACTAACTATGGCTACACCTTC. It is translated as CASSPGGRSTNYGYTF.

J is TRBJ2-7 and V is TRBV19; D possibly corresponds to TRBD1 (6 bases). Trimming cost V 4 bases and J 2 bases, with 12 bases left between them. The germline V gene has CDR1 LNHDA and CDR2 SQIVND (reference sequence). The CDR3 sequence is 14 residues long. The CDR3 reads CASSTGEYAYEQYF. The DNA of the CDR3 is TGTGCCAGTAGTACAGGGGAGTATGCCTACGAGCAGTACTTC.

A note on this clone: Other DNA sequences within the sample encode an identical CDR3. The rearrangement joins TRBV6-6 to TRBJ2-7, with D perhaps assigned TRBD1 or TRBD2 (5 bases each). CDR1 and CDR2 (germline): MNHNY, SVGAGI (reference sequence). This CDR3 region has 14 residues. Deletions cut 0 bases from V and 3 bases from J, with 9 bases between. Here the CDR3 reads CASSYSGPSYEQYF. In DNA, the CDR3 is TGTGCCAGCAGTTACTCGGGACCCAGCTACGAGCAGTACTTC.

The chain employs TRBV19 and TRBJ1-1, with D tentatively TRBD1 (5 bases). Germline-derived CDR1 and CDR2 are LNHDA and SQIVND (reference sequence). This CDR3 is 17 amino acids long. Trimming cost V 7 bases and J 1 base, with 22 bases left between them. Written as DNA, the CDR3 is TGTGCCAGTAAAGGGGCCCAGGGATCCCTGAGGAACACTGAAGCTTTCTTT. Its protein product is CASKGAQGSLRNTEAFF.

This clone has a single count. The rearrangement links TRBV28 to TRBJ1-4; D not resolved. Germline CDR1 and CDR2: MDHEN and SYDVKM. CDR3 size: 13 residues. Trimming took off 7 bases at V and 7 bases at J, with 13 bases between the two ends. This CDR3 is CASTSVGSEKLFF. CDR3 bases: TGTGCCAGCACCTCAGTTGGGAGTGAAAAACTGTTTTTT.

This sequence joins TRBV6-6 and TRBJ2-5, with 9 bases lining up with TRBD1. From germline, CDR1 is MNHNY and CDR2 SVGAGI (reference sequence). The CDR3 is made up of 15 amino acids. V lost 6 bases and J lost 5; bases outside the gene matches: 10. CDR3 sequence reads: CASSAEGTGWETQYF. The DNA for the CDR3 is TGTGCCAGCAGCGCCGAAGGGACAGGGTGGGAGACCCAGTACTTC.

The V and J genes are TRBV28 and TRBJ2-1; maybe TRBD2 (7 bases). This CDR3 spans 15 amino acids. V dropped 5 bases and J dropped 8 bases, with 19 bases sitting between them. Germline-derived CDR1 and CDR2 are MDHEN and SYDVKM. As DNA, the CDR3 is TGTGCCAGCAGTCGACGGCGGGGGCACGGCGATGAGCAGTTCTTC. This gives the protein CASSRRRGHGDEQFF.